This entry is about one T cell receptor (beta chain). Germline CDR1 and CDR2: LNHDA and SQIVND (reference sequence). The CDR3 runs 15 residues. The ends were cut back, 8 bases at V and 7 bases at J, with 20 bases in the middle. This entry is derived from a study of PD-L1 blockade in urothelial cancer. The repertoire was sequenced with immunoSEQ multiplex PCR; TCRdb's copy has only in-frame clones and lacks some. The sample shows tens of thousands of clones, 84% of them seen only once. Sample time point: pretreatment peripheral blood. The chain employs TRBV19 and TRBJ2-2; D possibly corresponds to TRBD1 (6 bases). Sequencing used PBMCs, obtained around atezolizumab (anti-PD-L1) treatment. The sequence derives from a man in his 60s with urothelial cancer. The CDR3 DNA sequence: TGTGCCAGTTCACGAGGGGCACAACAGGGCGGGGAGCTGTTTTTT. Translating it yields CASSRGAQQGGELFF.